Following are 26 T cell receptor beta chains from one sample sequenced in a study of control samples from healthy donors and cancer patients. Libraries were prepared by immunoSEQ multiplex PCR; TCRdb keeps only in-frame clonotypes and omits some of them. Of roughly 100,000 clones in the sample, 92% were seen once. The material sequenced was blood. Receptor source: a woman aged 18-35 years in good health.

Only a few counts were recorded for this clone. This rearrangement joins TRBV7-9 to TRBJ2-2; D not resolved. Trimming cost V 4 bases and J 3 bases, with 12 bases left between them. The CDR3 consists of 15 residues. Germline V gene data show CDR1 as SEHNR and CDR2 as FQNEAQ (reference sequence). CDR3 DNA: TGTGCCAGCAGCTCCCCGACAAGCGACACCGGGGAGCTGTTTTTT. It yields the protein CASSSPTSDTGELFF.

The chain employs TRBV27 and TRBJ2-7, with D tentatively TRBD2 (5 bases). The CDR3 has 14 residues. Between the trimmed V and J ends, which lost 2 bases and 4 bases, there was a span of 12 bases. Germline CDR1 and CDR2: MNHEY and SMNVEV (reference sequence). This chain's CDR3 is CASSLRGIGYEQYF. The CDR3 DNA is TGTGCCAGCAGTTTACGGGGTATTGGGTACGAGCAGTACTTC.

V gene TRBV5-1 combines with J gene TRBJ2-7; unclear D gene. The CDR3 consists of 15 residues. Germline V gene sequence: CDR1 SGHRS, CDR2 YFSETQ. V dropped 4 bases and J dropped 0 bases, with 14 bases sitting between them. CDR3 protein: CASSPSAGSSYEQYF. The CDR3 DNA reads as TGCGCCAGCAGCCCGTCGGCAGGCAGCTCCTACGAGCAGTACTTC.

V gene TRBV19 combines with J gene TRBJ1-4; D might be TRBD1 (5 bases). The ends were cut back, 5 bases at V and 4 bases at J, with 14 bases in the middle. Per germline, CDR1 LNHDA and CDR2 SQIVND (reference sequence). This CDR3 spans 15 amino acids. The CDR3, as DNA: TGTGCCAGTAGTGACCGGAGGGACGATAATGAAAAACTGTTTTTT. Its protein product is CASSDRRDDNEKLFF.

The chain links TRBV24-1 to TRBJ2-1; perhaps TRBD2 as D (6 bases). Germline V gene sequence: CDR1 KGHDR, CDR2 SFDVKD. V lost 6 bases, J lost 10 bases, and 12 bases lay in between. The CDR3 runs 12 residues. The DNA for the CDR3 is TGTGCCACCAGTTGGGGAGGCTACGAGCAGTTCTTC. This sequence encodes CATSWGGYEQFF.

The chain recombines TRBV12-5 with TRBJ2-7; D remains ambiguous. The CDR3 totals 14 residues. Germline CDR1 is LGHNT and CDR2 is FRNRAP. The ends were cut back, 3 bases at V and 3 bases at J, with 12 bases in the middle. The CDR3 nucleotides are TGTGCTAGTGGTTTTTTGATGGGTCACTACGAGCAGTACTTC. Its protein product is CASGFLMGHYEQYF.

This chain connects TRBV11-2 to TRBJ2-5, with D hard to call. This CDR3 has 12 amino acids. Germline-derived CDR1 and CDR2 are SGHAT and FQNNGV. Trimming cost V 5 bases and J 14 bases, with 18 bases left between them. The CDR3 nucleotides read TGTGCCAGCAGCACCCTTGAGGCCGCGAGTTACTTC. Translation gives CASSTLEAASYF.

The chain's CDR3 is CASSIFPTRGYGYTF. CDR3 bases: TGTGCCAGTAGTATATTCCCCACCCGGGGCTATGGCTACACCTTC. The J gene is TRBJ1-2, the V gene TRBV19; no firm D call. CDR3 length equals 15 residues. Trimming took 2 bases from V and 4 from J, leaving 14 bases between them. Germline CDR1 is LNHDA and CDR2 is SQIVND (reference sequence).

V gene TRBV29-1 combines with J gene TRBJ1-3; no firm D call. Germline V gene sequence: CDR1 SQVTM, CDR2 ANQGSEA. The CDR3 consists of 13 residues. V dropped 4 bases and J dropped 0 bases, with 7 bases sitting between them. This chain's CDR3 is CSVAIGSGNTIYF. CDR3 nucleotide sequence: TGCAGCGTTGCCATAGGCTCTGGAAACACCATATATTTT.

This chain uses TRBV28 with TRBJ1-1; a possible D gene is TRBD1 (6 bases). The V and J ends lost 8 bases and 2 bases respectively, with 12 bases between them. Germline lookup yields CDR1 MDHEN and CDR2 SYDVKM. This CDR3 has 13 residues. The CDR3 loop is CASRGQGNTEAFF. The CDR3 bases are TGTGCCAGCCGGGGGCAGGGAAACACTGAAGCTTTCTTT.

The J gene is TRBJ2-1, the V gene TRBV5-4; 7 bases line up with TRBD2. Trimming cost V 2 bases and J 2 bases; bases outside gene matches: 4. CDR3 length equals 15 residues. CDR1 is SGHNT and CDR2 is YYREEE in the germline V gene (reference sequence). CDR3 DNA sequence: TGTGCCAGCAGCTTACCCGGGAGGCCCTACAATGAGCAGTTCTTC. It encodes CASSLPGRPYNEQFF.

The rearrangement joins TRBV7-2 to TRBJ2-5; D may be TRBD1 or TRBD2 (5 bases each). Per the germline V gene, CDR1 is SGHTA and CDR2 is FQGNSA. This CDR3 is 14 amino acids long. V lost 11 bases to trimming and J lost 7 bases, with 23 bases between them. The chain's CDR3 is CAGWGTAVRWTQYF. The CDR3 nucleotides are TGTGCCGGCTGGGGGACGGCGGTACGGTGGACCCAGTACTTC. Based on the CDR3 plus reference TRBV7-2 and TRBJ2-5, the full variable domain is GAGVSQSPSNKVTEKGKDVELRCDPISGHTALYWYRQSLGQGLEFLIYFQGNSAPDKSGLPSDRFSAERTGGSVSTLTIQRTQQEDSAVYLCAGWGTAVRWTQYFGPGTRLLVL.

This clone turned up a few times. This chain connects TRBV11-3 to TRBJ2-7; D is uncertain. Germline CDR1 is SGHNT and CDR2 is YENEEA. Trimming removed 0 bases from V and 1 base from J, with 13 bases in between. CDR3 size: 16 residues. The CDR3 DNA is TGTGCCAGCAGCTTAGAAACCAACACTCGGTCCTACGAGCAGTACTTC. It encodes CASSLETNTRSYEQYF.

This clone was observed a single time. J is TRBJ2-1 and V is TRBV6-1, with D perhaps being TRBD1 or TRBD2 (5 bases each). Germline lookup yields CDR1 MNHNS and CDR2 SASEGT. V was cut by 6 bases and J by 8 bases, with 14 bases left in between. CDR3 length equals 13 residues. The CDR3 DNA reads as TGTGCCAGCAGGGGGACCGGTGGGCATGAGCAGTTCTTC. Residues: CASRGTGGHEQFF.

The rearrangement uses TRBV19 and TRBJ2-7; D gene unclear. V was clipped by 3 bases and J by 6 bases, with 9 bases between them. CDR3 length: 12 residues. Germline CDR1 LNHDA, CDR2 SQIVND (reference sequence). The CDR3 loop is CASSMNSGEQYF. The CDR3, as DNA: TGTGCCAGTAGTATGAATTCCGGCGAGCAGTACTTC.

The J gene is TRBJ2-1, the V gene TRBV6-6; D gene uncertain. This CDR3 contains 14 residues. V lost 8 bases to trimming and J lost 7 bases, with 18 bases between them. Germline CDR1 reads MNHNY; CDR2 reads SVGAGI (reference sequence). The chain's CDR3 is CASGKGLVVNEQFF. DNA for the CDR3: TGTGCCAGCGGGAAAGGGCTAGTAGTAAATGAGCAGTTCTTC.

This rearrangement joins TRBV10-3 to TRBJ1-4; 7 nucleotides match TRBD1. The V gene end was trimmed by 10 bases and the J gene end by 0 bases; junction bases not matched to a gene: 5. The CDR3 has 14 amino acids. Germline CDR1 and CDR2: ENHRY and SYGVKD. The CDR3 is CATRQGPTNEKLFF. The CDR3 DNA reads as TGTGCCACCAGACAGGGTCCAACTAATGAAAAACTGTTTTTT.

This chain links TRBV6-5 with TRBJ2-2; 8 nucleotides agree with TRBD2. Per germline, CDR1 MNHEY and CDR2 SVGAGI. With V trimmed by 7 bases and J by 2 bases, 6 bases remained unmatched. The CDR3 has 15 amino acids. CDR3 bases: TGTGCCAGCATCCCACTAGCGGTTAACACCGGGGAGCTGTTTTTT. It specifies CASIPLAVNTGELFF.

The chain links TRBV19 to TRBJ1-5; unclear D gene. The V gene lost 0 bases and the J gene lost 9 bases, with 9 bases spanning the gap. The CDR3 loop spans 13 amino acids. CDR1 is LNHDA, CDR2 SQIVND, per germline (reference sequence). The CDR3 sequence is CASSIDLSRPQHF. As DNA, the CDR3 is TGTGCCAGTAGTATAGATCTATCTAGGCCCCAGCATTTT. Drawing the rest from reference TRBV19 and TRBJ1-5, the complete variable domain is DGGITQSPKYLFRKEGQNVTLSCEQNLNHDAMYWYRQDPGQGLRLIYYSQIVNDFQKGDIAEGYSVSREKKESFPLTVTSAQKNPTAFYLCASSIDLSRPQHFGDGTRLSIL.

The chain is built from TRBV19 and TRBJ1-4; D gene ambiguous. This CDR3 has 15 amino acids. CDR1 and CDR2 from the germline V gene are LNHDA and SQIVND (reference sequence). The V end lost 10 bases, the J end lost 0 bases, and 15 bases lay between the germline ends. CDR3: CATRSRGATNEKLFF. CDR3 bases: TGTGCCACCCGAAGCCGGGGAGCAACTAATGAAAAACTGTTTTTT.

The rearrangement links TRBV10-1 to TRBJ1-1; D unclear. The CDR3 length is 13 residues. Trimming shortened V by 5 bases and J by 2 bases, and 9 bases separated the two germline ends. Germline V lookup: CDR1 WNHNN, CDR2 SYGVQD (reference sequence). The DNA of the CDR3 is TGCGCCAGCAGTTCCGACATAAACACTGAAGCTTTCTTT. Protein: CASSSDINTEAFF.

This chain joins TRBV2 and TRBJ1-3; 8 bases are shared with TRBD1. The CDR3 spans 18 residues. Trimming at V came to 7 bases and at J to 1 base, leaving 15 bases not matched to a gene. The germline CDR1 and CDR2 sequences are SNHLY and FYNNEI. The CDR3 region is CASKGLVDRAISGNTIYF. CDR3 nucleotides: TGTGCCAGCAAAGGGCTCGTGGACAGGGCCATTTCTGGAAACACCATATATTTT.

The rearrangement links TRBV30 to TRBJ2-1; 8 positions agree with TRBD1. Germline loops: CDR1 GTSNPN, CDR2 SVGIG (reference sequence). The CDR3 is made up of 14 amino acids. V lost 5 bases to trimming and J lost 4 bases; unmatched junction nucleotides: 7. In nucleotides, the CDR3 is TGTGCCTGGCTCAGACAGGGGTTATACAATGAGCAGTTCTTC. It specifies CAWLRQGLYNEQFF.

The V call is TRBV7-9, the J call TRBJ1-2; a possible D gene is TRBD1 (6 bases). This CDR3 is 14 amino acids long. V was trimmed by 5 bases and J by 1 base, leaving 11 bases between them. CDR1 is SEHNR, CDR2 FQNEAQ, per germline (reference sequence). The DNA of the CDR3 is TGTGCCAGCAGCCGCCCAGGGGTTAACTATGGCTACACCTTC. It codes for CASSRPGVNYGYTF.

The chain uses TRBV29-1 and TRBJ1-1; no clear D. Trimming took 4 bases from V and 6 from J, leaving 9 bases between them. Germline lookup yields CDR1 SQVTM and CDR2 ANQGSEA. The CDR3 sequence is 11 residues long. DNA of the CDR3: TGCAGCGTTGTAAAATCTTCTGAAGCTTTCTTT. It codes for CSVVKSSEAFF.

This clone was seen once. The chain uses TRBV27 and TRBJ2-7, with a possible D match to TRBD1 (6 bases). Germline V gene data show CDR1 as MNHEY and CDR2 as SMNVEV (reference sequence). The germline V and J ends were trimmed by 2 bases and 3 bases, with 14 bases remaining between them. The CDR3 length is 15 residues. CDR3 in amino acids: CASSLSLGHNYEQYF. The CDR3 region has the DNA TGTGCCAGCAGTTTAAGCCTGGGACACAACTACGAGCAGTACTTC.